This T cell receptor (beta chain) was profiled in a study of T cells expressing NK-cell markers. Study-wide context: HCMV seropositivity characterized most of the eight sequenced donors, and seronegativity one.

The CDR3 totals 13 residues. Germline V lookup: CDR1 DFQATT, CDR2 SNEGSKA (reference sequence). As for this clonotype: Its matching antigen is unknown.

5'RACE template switching with UMIs produced the TCR beta cDNA. TCRdb re-called the 5' RACE reads; one entry per CDR3 protein, DNA not given. This table holds approximately 420,000 distinct CDR3 sequences. Study findings and constraints: The CD3+CD56-NKG2C+ fraction was also led by these clonotypes in a few donors. The share of CD8+ T cells held by dominant NKG2C+ clonotypes was about 1.0-7.5% in about six donors.

The sequenced sample consisted of blood T cells: a sorted CD56 or NKG2C T cell subset, CD4+ or CD8+ T cells, or bulk PBMC T cells (not recorded which). The chain links TRBV20-1 to TRBJ2-5; TCRdb's D gene call, TRBD1, goes unchecked for lack of DNA. This receptor was identified in a woman aged 45-59 years in good health. The CDR3 here is CSAEGGHQETQYF.